The rows below give T cell receptor beta chains drawn from one sample of a study of cytomegalovirus exposure and HLA in healthy donors. TCRdb's copy holds only in-frame clones and misses some; the assay was immunoSEQ multiplex PCR. The sample holds over 150,000 clones, around 68% seen once. Sequencing input: PBMCs. The receptors were gathered from a man between 45 and 60 years old in good health and CMV-seronegative. Both conserved end residues are part of each CDR3. A D gene is named only where the DNA matches it firmly. The size entry is marked missing in some rows and otherwise reads once, few, many or a size class.

>TRBV7-9|TRBJ2-1|TRBD1|-
TGTGCCAGCAGCTTAGGCCTCGGACAGGGGGCGTCGGATGAGCAGTTCTTC
CASSLGLGQGASDEQFF
>TRBV19|TRBJ2-3|TRBD2|-
TGTGCCAGCGCTCCCCGGCGACTAGCGGGGACGAATACGCAGTATTTT
CASAPRRLAGTNTQYF
>TRBV5-1|TRBJ1-2|TRBD1|-
TGCGCCAGCAGCTATGACAGGGCCTCTAGGGATGGCTACACCTTC
CASSYDRASRDGYTF
>TRBV5-1|TRBJ1-5|-|-
TGCGCCAGCAGCTCCAGGGGAGATCAGCCCCAGCATTTT
CASSSRGDQPQHF
>TRBV5-1|TRBJ1-2|TRBD1|-
TGCGCCAGCAGCTTGACAGGGGAGGCCTATGGCTACACCTTC
CASSLTGEAYGYTF
>TRBV28|TRBJ1-3|-|-
TGTGCCAGCAGTCGGGACTTCCGGAGCTCTGGAAACACCATATATTTT
CASSRDFRSSGNTIYF
>TRBV6-1|TRBJ2-1|-|-
TGTGCCAGCAAGGTACCGGACTTGTTAAACAATGAGCAGTTCTTC
CASKVPDLLNNEQFF
>TRBV4-1|TRBJ2-7|TRBD2|few
TGCGCCAGCAGCCAAGGGGGACTAGCGGGTTCCTACGAGCAGTACTTC
CASSQGGLAGSYEQYF
>TRBV7-2|TRBJ1-4|-|-
TGTGCCAGCAGCTTATTCTGGGGGGATTCGACTAATGAAAAACTGTTTTTT
CASSLFWGDSTNEKLFF
>TRBV28|TRBJ2-7|-|-
TGTGCCAGCAGTTTTACCCTCCGGCAGGGTAACTACGAGCAGTACTTC
CASSFTLRQGNYEQYF
>TRBV19|TRBJ1-2|TRBD1|-
TGTGCCAGTAGTACTCCGGGACAGGGAGATGGCTACACCTTC
CASSTPGQGDGYTF
>TRBV20-1|TRBJ1-2|-|few
TGCAGTGCGGGTCGAGGGTACACCTTC
CSAGRGYTF
>TRBV5-1|TRBJ2-7|TRBD1|-
TGCGCCAGCAGCTTGGCGCCGGGACAGTACTACGAGCAGTACTTC
CASSLAPGQYYEQYF
>TRBV6-1|TRBJ2-2|TRBD2|-
TGTGCCACCTCAGCGGGGGGCGTCACCGGGGAGCTGTTTTTT
CATSAGGVTGELFF
>TRBV7-8|TRBJ2-3|-|few
TGTGCCAGCAGCTCCGAGGGAGATACGCAGTATTTT
CASSSEGDTQYF
>TRBV7-8|TRBJ1-5|-|few
TGTGCCAGCAGCCCCGTTAATCAGCCCCAGCATTTT
CASSPVNQPQHF
>TRBV6-5|TRBJ2-3|TRBD1|-
TGTGCCAGCAGTTACTCTGACAGGGGTTCGTCAGATACGCAGTATTTT
CASSYSDRGSSDTQYF
>TRBV7-2|TRBJ1-2|-|-
TGTGCCAGCAGCCTAGGGGCAGGGCTTAACTATGGCTACACCTTC
CASSLGAGLNYGYTF
>TRBV14|TRBJ1-6|TRBD1|few
TGTGCCAGCAGCCCTGGCTGGAACAGGGGGCGATCGGTAACCCTCCACTTT
CASSPGWNRGRSVTLHF
>TRBV5-8|TRBJ1-2|-|-
TGTGCCAGCAGCTTAGGCAGGACTCTTAACTATGGCTACACCTTC
CASSLGRTLNYGYTF
>TRBV2|TRBJ2-7|-|-
TGTGCCAGCAGTGAAGAGGGTGGCCGGGGGGAGCAGTACTTC
CASSEEGGRGEQYF
>TRBV2|TRBJ1-1|-|-
TGTGCCAGCGGACGATCCCAAATTTCAGGGCAGGGTGAAGCTTTCTTT
CASGRSQISGQGEAFF
>TRBV7-2|TRBJ2-1|-|once
TGTGCCAGCACAGGGTTAGGTTACAATGAGCAGTTCTTC
CASTGLGYNEQFF
>TRBV6-5|TRBJ1-1|-|-
TGTGCCAGCAGTCGGACAGAATTAAGGGACACTGAAGCTTTCTTT
CASSRTELRDTEAFF
>TRBV9|TRBJ1-2|-|-
TGTGCCAGCAGCACGGGCCTTCAGGGCATTGGCTACACCTTC
CASSTGLQGIGYTF
>TRBV28|TRBJ1-5|-|once
TGTGCCAGCACAGGGCAGGCGAATCAGCCCCAGCATTTT
CASTGQANQPQHF